This TCR beta chain is from a study of OX40 agonist ivuxolimab in advanced cancers. Study context: Three individuals attained partial responses, comprising one hepatocellular carcinoma case and two cutaneous melanoma cases.

This clone is a singleton in its sample. TCRdb's copy holds only in-frame clones and misses some; the assay was immunoSEQ multiplex PCR. The sample comprises about 45,000 clones, 70% to 90% of which are singletons, and about 16% rests with the top ten. This CDR3 is built from 16 residues. The germline V gene encodes CDR1 MGHDK and CDR2 SYGVNS. The junction had 12 bases not matched to a gene; V was cut back by 4 bases and J by 7 bases. This specimen was CD4+ or CD8+ T cells sorted from blood, taken in a trial of the OX40 agonist ivuxolimab. The TCR sequence derives from an adult with an advanced solid tumor such as melanoma, head and neck, liver or kidney cancer. V gene TRBV25-1 combines with J gene TRBJ2-1; 8 bases agree with TRBD1. The CDR3 DNA sequence: TGTGCCAGCAGTGGTGTGAGGACAGGGAGGTGGAATGAGCAGTTCTTC. Protein sequence: CASSGVRTGRWNEQFF.